A single TCR beta chain is shown here with its context. Antigen: not known. This sample is drawn from a study of T cells in localized non-small cell lung cancer. Profiled with immunoSEQ multiplex PCR; TCRdb holds only in-frame clones, not every one. The table includes approximately 26,000 clones, roughly 80% detected once. Germline CDR1 and CDR2: SGHRS and YFSETQ. V dropped 0 bases and J dropped 2 bases, with 11 bases sitting between them. The CDR3 sequence is 15 residues long. Points from the study as a whole: Appearing in adjacent lung were a median approximately 60 of the top 100 tumor clones.

This TCR was sampled from a woman aged 35 to 75 with stage I lung adenocarcinoma. Sequencing was performed on peripheral blood, taken before any cancer treatment. This sequence joins TRBV5-1 and TRBJ1-1; D gene ambiguous. CDR3 nucleotides: TGCGCCAGCAGCTTGGATGGAGCAGCTAACACTGAAGCTTTCTTT. Its translation is CASSLDGAANTEAFF.